This T cell receptor (beta chain) was retrieved from a study of cytomegalovirus exposure and HLA in healthy donors. 13 Jbeta primers and 60 Vbeta primers were used for the PCR. Measured with immunoSEQ multiplex PCR; TCRdb has only the in-frame clones, and not every one. The table shows around 61,000 clones, with about four fifths occurring only once. V was clipped by 4 bases and J by 4 bases, with 17 bases between them. Germline CDR1 MGHRA, CDR2 YSYEKL. The CDR3 consists of 16 residues. General study results and limits: Previously analyzed data showed that most TCR beta V segments were productive at a frequency of about 90% or about 30%.

On this clone itself: Its cognate antigen is unknown.

The sequence came from a man aged 40-55 years in good health and CMV-seronegative. Sequencing input: PBMCs. The chain couples TRBV4-1 to TRBJ1-3; perhaps TRBD1 as D (5 bases). The DNA for the CDR3 is TGCGCCAGCAGCCCCAATCAGAGGACATCCGGAAACACCATATATTTT. It encodes CASSPNQRTSGNTIYF.